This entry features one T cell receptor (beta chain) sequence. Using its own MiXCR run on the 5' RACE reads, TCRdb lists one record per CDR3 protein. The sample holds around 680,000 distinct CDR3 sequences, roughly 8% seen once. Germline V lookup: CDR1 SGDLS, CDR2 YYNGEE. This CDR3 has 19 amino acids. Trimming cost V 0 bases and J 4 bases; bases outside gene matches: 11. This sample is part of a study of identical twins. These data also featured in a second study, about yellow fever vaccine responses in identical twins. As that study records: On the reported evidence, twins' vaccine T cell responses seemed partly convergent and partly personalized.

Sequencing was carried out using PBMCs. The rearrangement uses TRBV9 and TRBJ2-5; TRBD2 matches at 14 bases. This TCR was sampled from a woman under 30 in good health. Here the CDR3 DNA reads TGTGCCAGCAGCGTAGGGCCCCTGGCCGGACTAGCGGGGGGAGAGACCCAGTACTTC. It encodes CASSVGPLAGLAGGETQYF.